The 16 T cell receptor beta chains below come from one sample, sequenced in a study of CD8 T cells in Susac syndrome. RNA was extracted with the RNeasy kit, and a quantity of about 0.45 to 1 ug was reverse transcribed using random hexamers. MiXCR was run by TCRdb on the immunoSEQ multiplex PCR reads, yielding one entry per CDR3 protein. This table has under 200,000 distinct CDR3 sequences, more than 95% appearing once. Material: CD4+ T cells from PBMCs. The receptor source for this set is a human donor with Susac syndrome.

The chain couples TRBV27 to TRBJ2-7; D gene ambiguous. The CDR3 sequence is 16 residues long. Looked up from germline, CDR1 is MNHEY and CDR2 is SMNVEV (reference sequence). V lost 6 bases, J lost 0 bases, and 18 bases lay in between. CDR3 sequence (DNA): TGTGCCAGCAGACCTACCTCTGACTGGCTCTCCTACGAGCAGTACGTC. Its translation is CASRPTSDWLSYEQYV.

V is TRBV19 and J is TRBJ1-1, with TRBD1 as a possible D gene (5 bases). V lost 1 base to trimming and J lost 9 bases, with 12 bases between them. CDR3 size: 13 residues. Germline CDR1 reads LNHDA; CDR2 reads SQIVND (reference sequence). CDR3 region: CASSIAAGLQAFF. CDR3 coding DNA: TGTGCCAGTAGTATAGCAGCGGGACTTCAAGCTTTCTTT.

The chain combines TRBV20-1 with TRBJ2-3; TRBD2 agrees at 9 bases. Germline V gives CDR1 DFQATT, CDR2 SNEGSKA (reference sequence). This CDR3 region has 16 residues. Trimming cost V 5 bases and J 4 bases; bases outside gene matches: 13. The CDR3 is CSAPRGGAGGPDTQYF. DNA of the CDR3: TGCAGTGCTCCTCGGGGTGGGGCGGGAGGGCCAGATACGCAGTATTTT.

This chain connects TRBV24-1 to TRBJ1-1; TRBD1 agrees at 9 bases. CDR1 is KGHDR and CDR2 is SFDVKD in the germline V gene. V gave up 8 bases and J gave up 3 bases; unmatched junction bases: 6. This CDR3 spans 14 amino acids. CDR3 coding DNA: TGTGCCACCAAGTCGGACAGGGGCGACACTGAAGCTTTCTTT. Translating gives CATKSDRGDTEAFF.

This chain uses TRBV6-6 with TRBJ2-7; D gene uncertain. V shed 0 bases and J shed 6 bases, with 9 bases lying between them. CDR1 is MNHNY, CDR2 SVGAGI, per germline (reference sequence). The CDR3 consists of 13 residues. The CDR3 here is CASSYSDVREQYF. The CDR3 DNA reads TGTGCCAGCAGTTACTCCGACGTTCGCGAGCAGTACTTC.

The chain recombines TRBV29-1 with TRBJ2-7; D might be TRBD1 (6 bases). The CDR3 length is 13 residues. Germline values: CDR1 SQVTM, CDR2 ANQGSEA. With 4 bases removed from V and 4 bases from J, the gap between germline ends came to 14 bases. CDR3 sequence reads: CSVVVQGSYEQYV. For the CDR3, the DNA is TGCAGCGTTGTGGTACAGGGTTCGTACGAGCAGTACGTC.

This chain links TRBV7-9 with TRBJ2-2; TRBD1 aligns across 8 bases. The V segment lost 2 bases and the J segment 0 bases; nucleotides outside the gene matches: 5. In germline, CDR1 is SEHNR, CDR2 FQNEAQ (reference sequence). The CDR3 runs to 17 residues. CDR3 residues: CASSLLPTGANTGELFF. The CDR3 coding sequence is TGTGCCAGCAGCTTACTCCCGACAGGGGCGAACACCGGGGAGCTGTTTTTT.

This clonotype has only one observation. The chain couples TRBV24-1 to TRBJ2-1; maybe TRBD2 (5 bases). Germline CDR1 is KGHDR and CDR2 is SFDVKD. This CDR3 has 13 amino acids. Trimming removed 9 bases from V and 0 bases from J, with 8 bases in between. The CDR3 protein is CATGSSSYNEQFF. The CDR3 DNA follows: TGTGCCACCGGGAGTAGCTCCTACAATGAGCAGTTCTTC.

The J gene is TRBJ2-5, the V gene TRBV30; 7 nucleotides line up with TRBD1. The CDR3 is 14 residues long. Trimming at V came to 0 bases and at J to 5 bases, leaving 6 bases not matched to a gene. Per the germline V gene, CDR1 is GTSNPN and CDR2 is SVGIG (reference sequence). For the CDR3, the DNA is TGTGCCTGGAGTGTCCCCGACAGGGTGGAGACCCAGTACTTC. As protein: CAWSVPDRVETQYF.

The gene calls are TRBV29-1 and TRBJ2-1, with TRBD2 as a possible D gene (5 bases). CDR3 size: 13 residues. Germline V gives CDR1 SQVTM, CDR2 ANQGSEA. V was pared by 3 bases and J by 7 bases, with 13 bases between. This CDR3 is CSVDFGRGNEQFF. The CDR3 DNA reads as TGCAGCGTTGATTTTGGTCGGGGTAATGAGCAGTTCTTC.

This sequence joins TRBV27 and TRBJ2-7; 7 bases agree with TRBD1. Trimming removed 5 bases from V and 7 bases from J; junction bases left unmatched: 11. The CDR3 spans 14 residues. The germline gives CDR1 MNHEY, CDR2 SMNVEV (reference sequence). This chain's CDR3 is CASSPRQGPGEQYF. CDR3 DNA sequence: TGTGCCAGCAGTCCACGACAGGGTCCGGGGGAGCAGTACTTC.

This sequence joins TRBV6-1 and TRBJ1-1, with TRBD1 matching 10 bases. This CDR3 comprises 14 residues. The J segment lost 1 base and the V segment lost 6 bases, leaving 2 bases of the junction unmatched. The germline V gene has CDR1 MNHNS and CDR2 SASEGT. Written as DNA, the CDR3 is TGTGCCAGCAGACGACAGGGGGCGAACACTGAAGCTTTCTTT. It specifies CASRRQGANTEAFF.

The chain uses TRBV29-1 and TRBJ2-2, with 8 bases identical to TRBD1. The CDR3 consists of 13 residues. After removal of 8 bases from V and 3 bases from J, the junction contained 5 bases not matched to a gene. Germline V gene lookup returns CDR1 SQVTM and CDR2 ANQGSEA. CDR3 DNA sequence: TGCAGCACCAGGGGGCCAGACACCGGGGAGCTGTTTTTT. It specifies CSTRGPDTGELFF.

The chain links TRBV30 to TRBJ2-5; no clear D. The CDR3 is made up of 11 amino acids. CDR1 and CDR2 (germline): GTSNPN, SVGIG (reference sequence). V lost 3 bases, J lost 5 bases, and 7 bases lay in between. This chain's CDR3 is CAWSPLETQYF. The CDR3 bases are TGTGCCTGGAGCCCGCTGGAGACCCAGTACTTC.

This clonotype came up once. The genes are TRBV28 and TRBJ2-7, with 9 bases matching TRBD2. With 6 bases clipped from V and 0 bases from J, the junction kept 6 bases outside the gene matches. There are 15 residues in the CDR3. In germline, CDR1 is MDHEN, CDR2 SYDVKM. The CDR3 DNA follows: TGTGCCAGCAGCTACAGCGGGAGGATCTCCTACGAGCAGTACTTC. It encodes CASSYSGRISYEQYF. Looking up the rest from reference TRBV28 and TRBJ2-7 gives the full variable domain: DVKVTQSSRYLVKRTGEKVFLECVQDMDHENMFWYRQDPGLGLRLIYFSYDVKMKEKGDIPEGYSVSREKKERFSLILESASTNQTSMYLCASSYSGRISYEQYFGPGTRLTVT.

The chain has TRBV7-2 and TRBJ2-7, with TRBD2 identical over 11 bases. J was trimmed by 2 bases and V by 5 bases; bases with no gene match: 5. Germline V lookup: CDR1 SGHTA, CDR2 FQGNSA. The CDR3 sequence is 15 residues long. CDR3 loop: CASSSASGRTYEQYF. The CDR3 DNA follows: TGTGCCAGCAGCAGTGCTAGCGGGAGGACCTACGAGCAGTACTTC.